This passage covers 27 T cell receptor beta chains from one sample sequenced in a study of T cells in Graves' hyperthyroidism and ophthalmopathy. Researchers amplified the TCR beta CDR3 regions from RNA transcripts. The HTBI primer set was used in a first-round RT-PCR of the TCR CDR3. TCRdb used MiXCR to reprocess the multiplex PCR reads, holding one entry per CDR3 protein. The sample comprises hundreds of thousands of distinct CDR3 sequences, around 15% of which are singletons, and around 19% rests with the top ten. Input material: blood. Source of these receptors: a woman under 30 with Graves' hyperthyroidism.

The chain joins TRBV27 to TRBJ2-7; a weak D match, TRBD1 (6 bases). The CDR3 loop spans 13 amino acids. Germline CDR1 and CDR2: MNHEY and SMNVEV (reference sequence). Trimming removed 6 bases at V and 6 bases at J, with 15 bases between. The CDR3, as DNA: TGTGCCAGCAGACCCCTCACAGGGCTCGAGCAGTACTTC. The encoded protein is CASRPLTGLEQYF.

Ten or more counts support this clonotype. V is TRBV20-1 and J is TRBJ2-7; D possibly corresponds to TRBD2 (5 bases). This CDR3 is built from 13 residues. Germline loops: CDR1 DFQATT, CDR2 SNEGSKA (reference sequence). V shed 0 bases and J shed 4 bases, with 10 bases lying between them. The CDR3 reads CSARDGNEYEQYF. In DNA form, the CDR3 reads TGCAGTGCTAGAGACGGGAATGAGTACGAGCAGTACTTC.

This clonotype was observed at least ten times. The chain carries TRBV5-1 and TRBJ2-7, with D possibly called TRBD1 or TRBD2 (5 bases each). Germline CDR1 and CDR2: SGHRS and YFSETQ. Trimming shortened V by 0 bases and J by 6 bases, and 22 bases separated the two germline ends. CDR3 size: 17 residues. The CDR3 bases are TGCGCCAGCAGCTTGGGGCACCGGGGCTACGATGGTGGCGAGCAGTACTTC. Protein product: CASSLGHRGYDGGEQYF.

This clonotype was seen many times. The CDR3 is CASSLWGQVSYEQYF. CDR3 coding DNA: TGTGCCAGCAGTTTATGGGGACAGGTATCCTACGAGCAGTACTTC. This chain links TRBV28 with TRBJ2-7; 8 bases are a match to TRBD1. The CDR3 consists of 15 residues. Trimming took 0 bases from V and 1 from J; bases not matched to a gene: 2. Germline V lookup: CDR1 MDHEN, CDR2 SYDVKM.

Regarding this clonotype: A much larger clonotype is one base distant, so this may be a read error. The CDR3 coding sequence is TGTGCCAGCAGCCCCGGGACAGCGATTAATCAGCCCCATCATTTT. This translates into CASSPGTAINQPHHF. This rearrangement joins TRBV7-9 to TRBJ1-5; the match to TRBD1 covers 7 bases. The CDR3 sequence is 15 residues long. The germline V gene has CDR1 SEHNR and CDR2 FQNEAQ (reference sequence).

This clonotype was detected many times. V gene TRBV28 combines with J gene TRBJ2-4; a weak D match, TRBD1 (6 bases). Trimming shortened V by 6 bases and J by 3 bases, and 24 bases separated the two germline ends. CDR1 and CDR2 from the germline V gene are MDHEN and SYDVKM. This CDR3 has 18 residues. The CDR3 DNA reads as TGTGCCAGCAGCTTTCCATATGGGTTGGGGGCCGGCAAAAACATTCAGTACTTC. It translates to CASSFPYGLGAGKNIQYF.

This clonotype was detected only a few times. J is TRBJ1-4 and V is TRBV6-1, with 8 nucleotides matching TRBD1. This CDR3 is built from 15 residues. The J segment lost 8 bases and the V segment lost 5 bases, leaving 10 bases of the junction unmatched. The germline CDR1 and CDR2 sequences are MNHNS and SASEGT. The CDR3: CASSISGTGLEKLFF. CDR3 nucleotide sequence: TGTGCCAGCAGTATTTCCGGGACAGGTCTGGAAAAACTGTTTTTT.

Points on this clonotype: Likely a read error: the CDR3 ends without its conserved phenylalanine or tryptophan. CDR3 sequence reads: CASSSFGLGALTDTQYS. Here the CDR3 DNA reads TGTGCCAGCAGTTCATTCGGGCTGGGGGCCCTCACAGATACGCAGTATTCT. The rearrangement joins TRBV27 to TRBJ2-3; perhaps TRBD1 as D (6 bases). The CDR3 sequence is 17 residues long. V dropped 4 bases and J dropped 2 bases, with 19 bases sitting between them. Germline CDR1 reads MNHEY; CDR2 reads SMNVEV (reference sequence).

This clonotype was seen repeatedly, ten times or more. The rearrangement joins TRBV20-1 to TRBJ2-1; D not resolved. The germline V gene has CDR1 DFQATT and CDR2 SNEGSKA (reference sequence). The ends were cut back, 0 bases at V and 2 bases at J, with 11 bases in the middle. This CDR3 region has 15 residues. Here the CDR3 DNA reads TGCAGTGCTAGAGATCATGGGGTACCCTACAATGAGCAGTTCTTC. The encoded protein is CSARDHGVPYNEQFF.

The sample holds many counts of this clonotype. The CDR3 region is CASSGGRQETQYF. The CDR3 region has the DNA TGTGCCAGCAGCGGGGGAAGGCAAGAGACCCAGTACTTC. The chain carries TRBV7-9 and TRBJ2-5, with D tentatively TRBD1 or TRBD2 (5 bases each). Trimming removed 5 bases at V and 2 bases at J, with 9 bases between. This CDR3 has 13 residues. The germline V gene encodes CDR1 SEHNR and CDR2 FQNEAQ (reference sequence).

This chain links TRBV5-1 with TRBJ1-6; 9 bases match TRBD1. Germline loops: CDR1 SGHRS, CDR2 YFSETQ. The CDR3 is 15 amino acids. V lost 4 bases, J lost 7 bases, and 6 bases stayed unmatched. CDR3 coding DNA: TGCGCCAGCAGCGGGACAGGGTTGGAGAATTCACCCCTCCACTTT. It codes for CASSGTGLENSPLHF.

This clonotype was found many times. One junction end does not reproduce the germline sequence, and a read error may be involved. J is TRBJ2-7 and V is TRBV5-1; D remains ambiguous. The CDR3 consists of 12 residues. Germline V lookup: CDR1 SGHRS, CDR2 YFSETQ. The CDR3 coding sequence is TGTGCCAGCAGCTTAGACACCTACGAGCAGTACTTC. It codes for CASSLDTYEQYF.

V usage is TRBV7-2 and J usage is TRBJ2-6; 11 bases align to TRBD1. CDR1 and CDR2 (germline): SGHTA, FQGNSA. V shed 1 base and J 2 bases; nucleotides not matched to a gene: 1. CDR3 length: 17 amino acids. The CDR3 bases are TGTGCCAGCAGCTTAGGGACAGGGGGCGCTGGGGCCAACGTCCTGACTTTC. Protein: CASSLGTGGAGANVLTF.

About this clonotype: One base away lies a much larger clone, so this may be a sequencing read error. This chain connects TRBV28 to TRBJ1-2; D might be TRBD1 (5 bases). V lost 6 bases and J lost 4, with 15 bases in between. Germline V CDR1 and CDR2: MDHEN, SYDVKM. The CDR3 has 14 amino acids. The chain's CDR3 is CASRSDKRSYGYTF. CDR3 DNA sequence: TGTGCCAGCAGATCGGACAAGAGGTCCTATGGCTACACCTTC.

The sample holds a few counts of this clonotype. The J gene is TRBJ1-5, the V gene TRBV6-5; TRBD1 matches at 9 bases. Trimming removed 4 bases from V and 5 bases from J; junction bases left unmatched: 6. CDR3 length equals 15 residues. Germline CDR1 reads MNHEY; CDR2 reads SVGAGI. CDR3 nucleotide sequence: TGTGCCAGCAGTTCCCGGGACAGGGTTCATCAGCCCCAGCATTTT. It specifies CASSSRDRVHQPQHF.

The rearrangement uses TRBV9 and TRBJ1-6; the D is unclear. Germline CDR1 SGDLS, CDR2 YYNGEE. V shed 0 bases and J shed 7 bases, with 11 bases lying between them. The CDR3 has 15 residues. The CDR3 nucleotides read TGTGCCAGCAGCGTAGATGGCCGGGTGAATTCACCCCTCCACTTT. It codes for CASSVDGRVNSPLHF.

This clonotype was recorded many times. The chain combines TRBV20-1 with TRBJ1-1; a possible D gene is TRBD1 (6 bases). CDR1 and CDR2 (germline): DFQATT, SNEGSKA (reference sequence). The CDR3 covers 14 residues. The DNA for the CDR3 is TGCAGGGCTGGACCACAGGGTAGGTTGACTGAAGCTTTCTTT. Translated, it gives CRAGPQGRLTEAFF.

This clonotype was seen many times. The chain combines TRBV20-1 with TRBJ2-7; 8 positions agree with TRBD2. Germline V gene lookup returns CDR1 DFQATT and CDR2 SNEGSKA (reference sequence). This CDR3 contains 16 residues. Germline trimming cut 2 bases from V and 3 bases from J; bases unmatched to any gene: 12. CDR3 nucleotide sequence: TGCAGTGCTAGATCGCATTCGGGGGGGGTGGGCTACGAGCAGTACTTC. The encoded protein is CSARSHSGGVGYEQYF.

This clonotype was counted ten times or more. The chain links TRBV27 to TRBJ2-3; 10 bases align to TRBD2. In germline, CDR1 is MNHEY, CDR2 SMNVEV (reference sequence). The junction had 7 bases not matched to a gene; V was cut back by 4 bases and J by 3 bases. This CDR3 region has 16 residues. The CDR3 region is CASSSSGRVRTDTQYF. The CDR3 DNA is TGTGCCAGCAGTTCTAGCGGGAGAGTGAGGACAGATACGCAGTATTTT.

This rearrangement joins TRBV30 to TRBJ2-3, with TRBD2 as a possible D gene (5 bases). V lost 0 bases and J lost 4, with 14 bases in between. Per the germline V gene, CDR1 is GTSNPN and CDR2 is SVGIG (reference sequence). The CDR3 has 15 amino acids. The CDR3 nucleotides are TGTGCCTGGAGTGTGAGAGGGAGAGGAGCAGATACGCAGTATTTT. It is translated as CAWSVRGRGADTQYF.

This chain joins TRBV20-1 and TRBJ2-7; TRBD1 matches 7 bases. The CDR3 contains 15 residues. Germline V lookup: CDR1 DFQATT, CDR2 SNEGSKA (reference sequence). Germline trimming cut 3 bases from V and 1 base from J; bases unmatched to any gene: 9. The CDR3 here is CSARKLTGPSYEQYF. CDR3 in DNA: TGCAGTGCTAGGAAGTTGACAGGGCCATCCTACGAGCAGTACTTC.

This clonotype showed up many times. The chain couples TRBV6-1 to TRBJ1-4, with D unresolved. Germline V CDR1 and CDR2: MNHNS, SASEGT. Between the trimmed V and J ends, which lost 10 bases and 0 bases, there was a span of 12 bases. This CDR3 spans 14 amino acids. In nucleotides, the CDR3 is TGTGCCACGACATTAACCGCAACTAATGAAAAACTGTTTTTT. Protein product: CATTLTATNEKLFF.

The V and J genes are TRBV19 and TRBJ2-5; TRBD2 matches 9 bases. The trim removed 1 base at V and 4 bases at J, leaving 7 bases unmatched. From germline, CDR1 is LNHDA and CDR2 SQIVND (reference sequence). The CDR3 spans 16 residues. CDR3 loop: CASSIAASGVSETQYF. CDR3 in DNA: TGTGCCAGTAGTATAGCGGCTAGCGGGGTGTCAGAGACCCAGTACTTC. The full variable domain, its missing parts supplied by reference TRBV19 and TRBJ2-5, is DGGITQSPKYLFRKEGQNVTLSCEQNLNHDAMYWYRQDPGQGLRLIYYSQIVNDFQKGDIAEGYSVSREKKESFPLTVTSAQKNPTAFYLCASSIAASGVSETQYFGPGTRLLVL.

This clonotype was counted ten times or more. V and J are TRBV18 and TRBJ2-3, with TRBD2 matching 8 bases. Unmatched junction bases numbered 4, after V lost 3 bases and J lost 5 bases. This CDR3 is built from 14 residues. The germline gives CDR1 KGHSH, CDR2 LQKENI. The CDR3 DNA reads as TGTGCCAGCTCACCCGGGACTAGTGAAGATACGCAGTATTTT. Its protein is CASSPGTSEDTQYF.

The V gene is TRBV4-1, the J gene TRBJ1-2; D possibly corresponds to TRBD1 (6 bases). Looked up from germline, CDR1 is MGHRA and CDR2 is YSYEKL. This CDR3 is built from 14 residues. V lost 1 base and J 4 bases, leaving 10 bases between the germline ends. The CDR3 DNA sequence: TGCGCCAGCAGCCAAGCCGGGACAACCTATGGCTACACCTTC. It encodes CASSQAGTTYGYTF.

This clonotype was seen many times. The chain uses TRBV6-1 and TRBJ1-5; D perhaps matches TRBD1 (6 bases). This CDR3 is 17 amino acids long. Germline V CDR1 and CDR2: MNHNS, SASEGT. Trimming cost V 4 bases and J 0 bases, with 16 bases left between them. The CDR3 DNA reads as TGTGCCAGCAGTGCGAGGACAGCGACTTTTAGCAATCAGCCCCAGCATTTT. It codes for CASSARTATFSNQPQHF.

V usage is TRBV12-3 or TRBV12-4 and J usage is TRBJ2-3; perhaps D is TRBD1 or TRBD2 (6 bases each). The germline V and J ends were trimmed by 4 bases and 5 bases, with 13 bases remaining between them. The CDR3 consists of 14 residues. The CDR3, as DNA: TGTGCCAGCAGTTCGTCGGGGGCAAGAGATACGCAGTATTTT. It specifies CASSSSGARDTQYF.